This T cell receptor (beta chain) appears in the sequencing data of a study of blood T cell repertoires in COVID-19. Study summary: Samples representing acute and convalescent COVID-19 were sourced from the United States, Italy and Spain.

Method: immunoSEQ multiplex PCR; TCRdb's copy keeps in-frame clones and lacks some. Among roughly 100,000 clones listed, approximately 77% were seen once. This CDR3 has 13 residues. The V and J ends lost 2 bases and 2 bases respectively, with 7 bases between them. This clone was picked up a small number of times. The TCR was taken from a woman aged 80 or older with acute or convalescent COVID-19. This chain links TRBV12-3 or TRBV12-4 with TRBJ2-7; TRBD2 is a possible D gene (5 bases). The source material was peripheral blood. The CDR3 region is CASSLRDAYEQYF. DNA for the CDR3: TGTGCCAGCAGTTTACGGGATGCCTACGAGCAGTACTTC.